This entry concerns a single T cell receptor (beta chain). V lost 4 bases and J 7 bases, leaving 12 bases between the germline ends. CDR1 and CDR2 from the germline V gene are SGHKS and YYEKEE (reference sequence). This CDR3 region has 14 residues. This sample was included in a study of blood T cell repertoires in COVID-19. In the original processing: Cell counts per sample came from amplifying reference gene primers. Data came from immunoSEQ multiplex PCR; TCRdb stores just in-frame clones and leaves some out. D and trimming were read from the DNA, whereas the V and J calls and clone size are those reported in that table. The top ten clones hold roughly 2.9% of a sample with approximately 140,000 clones, approximately 80% of them seen once.

The receptor was derived from a middle-aged woman with active or convalescent COVID-19. The V call is TRBV5-5, the J call TRBJ1-6, with D unclear. Material for sequencing was peripheral blood. Written as DNA, the CDR3 is TGTGCCAGCAGCCTGGACGCAGGAAATTCACCCCTCCACTTT. This sequence encodes CASSLDAGNSPLHF.